The T cell receptor (beta chain) described here comes from a study of blood T cell repertoires in COVID-19. Study details: Acute and convalescent COVID-19 samples came from the United States, Italy and Spain. Sample material is recorded as cDNA or gDNA derived from T cells, B-cell-depleted T cells, or PBMCs.

Per the original data handling: Amplified reference gene primers provided the basis for estimating nucleated cell counts. Method: immunoSEQ multiplex PCR; TCRdb's copy keeps in-frame clones and lacks some. V, J and clone size were drawn from that table, and D and trimming were deduced from the DNA. The sample carries 110,000 or so clones, around three quarters recorded once. This clone was seen only a few times. Trimming shortened V by 0 bases and J by 8 bases, and 7 bases separated the two germline ends. The CDR3 has 12 residues. Germline CDR1 and CDR2: WNHNN and SYGVQD (reference sequence). The chain uses TRBV10-1 and TRBJ1-1; D gene ambiguous. The TCR comes from a human donor in a cohort sampled during active or convalescent COVID-19. The material sequenced was peripheral blood. The CDR3 protein is CASSESGREAFF. CDR3 nucleotide sequence: TGCGCCAGCAGTGAGTCGGGGAGGGAAGCTTTCTTT.